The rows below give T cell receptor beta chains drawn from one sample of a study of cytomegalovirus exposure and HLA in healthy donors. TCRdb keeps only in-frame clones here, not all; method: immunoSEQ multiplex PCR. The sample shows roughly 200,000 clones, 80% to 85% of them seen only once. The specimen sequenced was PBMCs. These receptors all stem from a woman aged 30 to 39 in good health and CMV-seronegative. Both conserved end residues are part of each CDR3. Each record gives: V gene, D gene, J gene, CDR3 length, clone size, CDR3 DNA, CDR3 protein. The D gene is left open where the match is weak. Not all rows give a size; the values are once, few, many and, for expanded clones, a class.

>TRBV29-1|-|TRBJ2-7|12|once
TGCAGCGTTGTCGGGGATGCCTACGAGCAGTACTTC
CSVVGDAYEQYF
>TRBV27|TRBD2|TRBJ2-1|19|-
TGTGCCAGCAGTTTATTAGCGGGACCGGGACTAGGATCGGACAATGAGCAGTTCTTC
CASSLLAGPGLGSDNEQFF
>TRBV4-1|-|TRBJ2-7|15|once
TGCGCCAGCAGCCAAGGGACTCAAAACTCCTACGAGCAGTACTTC
CASSQGTQNSYEQYF
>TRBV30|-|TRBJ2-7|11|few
TGTGCCTGGAGTCCCCTCTACGAGCAGTACTTC
CAWSPLYEQYF
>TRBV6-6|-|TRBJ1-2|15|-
TGTGCCAGCAGTCCCGGGGGGGAGAGGTTCTATGGCTACACCTTC
CASSPGGERFYGYTF
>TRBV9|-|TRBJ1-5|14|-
TGTGCCAGCAGCGGCCCTGAGAGGGATCAGCCCCAGCATTTT
CASSGPERDQPQHF
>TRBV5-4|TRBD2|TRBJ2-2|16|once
TGTGCCAGCAGCTTGGTCGGTAGCGGGAGTCCCGGGGAGCTGTTTTTT
CASSLVGSGSPGELFF
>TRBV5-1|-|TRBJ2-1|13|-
TGCGCCAGCAGGGTGAGCTCCTACAATGAGCAGTTCTTC
CASRVSSYNEQFF
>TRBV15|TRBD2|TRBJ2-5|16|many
TGTGCCACCAGCAGAACTAGCGGGGCTGGGGGTGAGACCCAGTACTTC
CATSRTSGAGGETQYF
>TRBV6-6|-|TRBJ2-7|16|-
TGTGCCAGCAGATCCCATGGAGCCGGCCACTACTACGAGCAGTACTTC
CASRSHGAGHYYEQYF
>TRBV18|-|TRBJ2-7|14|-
TGTGCCAGCTCACCCGAACAATCCTTTAACGAGCAGTACTTC
CASSPEQSFNEQYF
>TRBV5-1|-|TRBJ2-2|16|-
TGCGCCAGCAGCTTGGCAGGGGCCGCGAACACCGGGGAGCTGTTTTTT
CASSLAGAANTGELFF
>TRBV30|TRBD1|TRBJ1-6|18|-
TGTGCCTGGCGACCGGGACAGGGGACTAGCTCCTATAATTCACCCCTCCACTTT
CAWRPGQGTSSYNSPLHF
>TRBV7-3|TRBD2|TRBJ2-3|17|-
TGTGCCAGCAGTTGGACTAGCGGGGGCCCCAGCACAGATACGCAGTATTTT
CASSWTSGGPSTDTQYF
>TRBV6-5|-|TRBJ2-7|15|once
TGTGCCAGCAGTTACGGTTCAGGCGGGGGCGCGGAGCAGTACTTC
CASSYGSGGGAEQYF
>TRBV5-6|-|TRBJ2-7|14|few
TGTGCCAGCAGCTGGCCGGGGAAAGGTGGCGAGCAGTACTTC
CASSWPGKGGEQYF
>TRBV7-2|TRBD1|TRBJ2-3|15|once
TGTGCCAGCAGCCCCACAGGGGTAGGCACAGATACGCAGTATTTT
CASSPTGVGTDTQYF
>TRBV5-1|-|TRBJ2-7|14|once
TGCGCCAGCAGCCTTAACAGGGCCCCCTACGAGCAGTACTTC
CASSLNRAPYEQYF
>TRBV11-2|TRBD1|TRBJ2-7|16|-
TGTGCCAGCAAAGACCGACAGGGGGCCATCCCGCCCCTGCAGTACTTC
CASKDRQGAIPPLQYF
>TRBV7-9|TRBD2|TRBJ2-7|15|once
TGTGCCAGCAGCCCCAGTGGGGGGGACTCCTACGAGCAGTACTTC
CASSPSGGDSYEQYF
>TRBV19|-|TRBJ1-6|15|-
TGTGCCGCCCAGTTCTCGGCGGCCTATAATTCACCCCTCCACTTT
CAAQFSAAYNSPLHF
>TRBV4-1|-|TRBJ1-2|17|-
TGCGCCAGCAGCCAAGACTCTAATTTTGGACAGATTCTGGGCTACACCTTC
CASSQDSNFGQILGYTF
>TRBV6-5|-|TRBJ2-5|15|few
TGTGCCAGCAGTTCCGGGGGAGGCAACCAAGAGACCCAGTACTTC
CASSSGGGNQETQYF
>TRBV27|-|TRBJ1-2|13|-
TGTGCCAGCAGTTTACAGTACAACTATGGCTACACCTTC
CASSLQYNYGYTF
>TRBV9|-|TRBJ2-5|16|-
TGTGCCAGCAGCGTAGGTACCCAGGGTTACCAAGAGACCCAGTACTTC
CASSVGTQGYQETQYF
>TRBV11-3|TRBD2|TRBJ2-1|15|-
TGTGCCAGCAGCTTGGGACTAGCGGGAGACAATGAGCAGTTCTTC
CASSLGLAGDNEQFF
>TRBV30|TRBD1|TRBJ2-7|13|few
TGTGCCTGGGGGACGGACAGGTTCGTCGAGCAGTACTTC
CAWGTDRFVEQYF
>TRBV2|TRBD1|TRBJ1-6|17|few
TGTGCCAGCAGTGCAGGACAGGGGACCACACATAATTCACCCCTCCACTTT
CASSAGQGTTHNSPLHF
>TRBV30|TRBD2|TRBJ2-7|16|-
TGTGCCTGGAGTCAGGGAGCGGGAGGGTGGACCTACGAGCAGTACTTC
CAWSQGAGGWTYEQYF
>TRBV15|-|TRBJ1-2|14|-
TGTGCCACCAGCAGAGGCGGGGTCGGGTATGGCTACACCTTC
CATSRGGVGYGYTF
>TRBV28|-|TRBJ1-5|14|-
TGTGCCAGCAGTTTGCACAGGAGCAATCAGCCCCAGCATTTT
CASSLHRSNQPQHF
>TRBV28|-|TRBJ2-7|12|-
TGTGCCAGCAGTTTTTCGGCCTACGAGCAGTACTTC
CASSFSAYEQYF
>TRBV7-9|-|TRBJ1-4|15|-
TGTGCCAGCAGCTTATATCGACAGACTAATGAAAAACTGTTTTTT
CASSLYRQTNEKLFF
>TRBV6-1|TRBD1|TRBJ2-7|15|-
TGTGCCGCAAGGGCCGGGACAGGGGGGACCTACGAGCAGTACTTC
CAARAGTGGTYEQYF
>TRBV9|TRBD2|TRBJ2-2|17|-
TGTGCCAGCAGCGTAGCCCCGGGACTAGCTCTCACCGGGGAGCTGTTTTTT
CASSVAPGLALTGELFF
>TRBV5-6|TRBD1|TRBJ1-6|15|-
TGTGCCAGCAGCTTACCAGACAGGGACTCGTCACCCCTCCACTTT
CASSLPDRDSSPLHF
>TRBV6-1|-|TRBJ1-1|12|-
TGTGCCAGCAGTCTCCAGGGGACTGAAGCTTTCTTT
CASSLQGTEAFF
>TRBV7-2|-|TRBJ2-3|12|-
TGTGCCAGCAGACTAACCGCAGATACGCAGTATTTT
CASRLTADTQYF
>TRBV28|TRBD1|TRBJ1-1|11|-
TGTGCCAGCAGTAGGACAGGTGGGGCTTTCTTT
CASSRTGGAFF
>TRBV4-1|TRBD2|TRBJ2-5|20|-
TGCGCCAGCAGCCATATCGAACGGGGGCTAGCGGGAGCCGCCGGTAAGACCCAGTACTTC
CASSHIERGLAGAAGKTQYF